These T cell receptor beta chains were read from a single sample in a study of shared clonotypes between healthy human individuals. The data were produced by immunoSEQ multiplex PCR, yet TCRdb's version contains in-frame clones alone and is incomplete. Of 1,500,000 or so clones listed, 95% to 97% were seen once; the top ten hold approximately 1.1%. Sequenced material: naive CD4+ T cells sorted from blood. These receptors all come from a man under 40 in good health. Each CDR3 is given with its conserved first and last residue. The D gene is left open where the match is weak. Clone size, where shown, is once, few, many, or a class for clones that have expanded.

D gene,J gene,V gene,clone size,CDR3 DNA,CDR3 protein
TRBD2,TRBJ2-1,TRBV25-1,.,TGTGCCAGCAGTGGCCCGGGACTAGCGGGAGTTGCTGAGCAGTTCTTC,CASSGPGLAGVAEQFF
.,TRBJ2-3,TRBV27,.,TGTGCCAGCAGTTCGAGGGAGGCCATCGCAGGTTATACGCAGTATTTT,CASSSREAIAGYTQYF
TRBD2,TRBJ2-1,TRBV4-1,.,TGCGCCAGCAGCCAACTACCGGGACTAGCGAAGTACAATGAGCAGTTCTTC,CASSQLPGLAKYNEQFF
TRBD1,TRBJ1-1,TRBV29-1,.,TGCAGCGCCGGACAGGGGAACACTGAAGCTTTCTTT,CSAGQGNTEAFF
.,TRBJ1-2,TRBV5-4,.,TGTGCCAGCACCCCTTTATCCCAGGACCTTATCCCCTATGGCTACACCTTC,CASTPLSQDLIPYGYTF
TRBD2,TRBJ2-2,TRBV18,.,TGTGCCAGCTCACCACTCTTTCCCGCTAGCGGGAGCCCGAACACCGGGGAGCTGTTTTTT,CASSPLFPASGSPNTGELFF
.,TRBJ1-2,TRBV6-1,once,TGTGCCAGCAGTGAAGCAGGGACCTTTGGCTACACCTTC,CASSEAGTFGYTF
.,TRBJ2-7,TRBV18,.,TGTGCCAGCTCACAGGGGACTGCCAACGAGCAGTACTTC,CASSQGTANEQYF
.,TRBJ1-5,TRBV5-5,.,TGTGCCAGCAGCTTGGGGATAGTTCAGCCCCAGCATTTT,CASSLGIVQPQHF
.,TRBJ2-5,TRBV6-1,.,TGTGCCAGCAGTTACGGACAGTCCCAGTACTTC,CASSYGQSQYF
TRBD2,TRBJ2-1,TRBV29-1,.,TGCAGCGTTGACGGACTAGCGGTCTACAATGAGCAGTTCTTC,CSVDGLAVYNEQFF
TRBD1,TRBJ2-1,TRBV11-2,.,TGTGCCAGCAGCTTAGGGCAGGGGGCGATTAACAATGAGCAGTTCTTC,CASSLGQGAINNEQFF
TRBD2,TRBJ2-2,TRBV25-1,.,TGTGCCAGCAGCCGGACTAGCGGGAGAACGGGCACCGGGGAGCTGTTTTTT,CASSRTSGRTGTGELFF
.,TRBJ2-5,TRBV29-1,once,TGCAGCGCCATAGGGGGGGGTCAAGAGACCCAGTACTTC,CSAIGGGQETQYF
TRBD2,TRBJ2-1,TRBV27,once,TGTGCCAGCAGACGGGGGTCTAGCGGGAGATTGGACAATGAGCAGTTCTTC,CASRRGSSGRLDNEQFF
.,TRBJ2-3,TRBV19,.,TGTGCCAGTAGTATCGGGGCCGCAGATACGCAGTATTTT,CASSIGAADTQYF
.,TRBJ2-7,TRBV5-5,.,TGTGCCAGCAGCACTCAGCAATCCTACGAGCAGTACTTC,CASSTQQSYEQYF
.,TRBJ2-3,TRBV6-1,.,TGTGCCAGCGGTGGAGGGGTCTTCCACACAGATACGCAGTATTTT,CASGGGVFHTDTQYF
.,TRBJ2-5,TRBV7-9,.,TGTGCCAGCAGCTTAGGTGTGCCGGCCAAGGAGACCCAGTACTTC,CASSLGVPAKETQYF
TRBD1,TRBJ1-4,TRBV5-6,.,TGTGCCAGCAGCTTGGATCGGGACAGGGGGCACGGGACTAATGAAAAACTGTTTTTT,CASSLDRDRGHGTNEKLFF
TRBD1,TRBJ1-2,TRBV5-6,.,TGTGCCAGCAGCTTACGGACAGGGGGCACCTTC,CASSLRTGGTF
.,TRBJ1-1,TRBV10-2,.,TGCGCCACGAGGGTGGGGGACACTGAAGCTTTCTTT,CATRVGDTEAFF
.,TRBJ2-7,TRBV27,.,TGTGCCAGCAGTCGCGAAGGCTCTTCCTACGAGCAGTACTTC,CASSREGSSYEQYF
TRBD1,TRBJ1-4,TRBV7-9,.,TGTGCCAGCAGCCCGACAGGGAGTAGTGAAAAACTGTTTTTT,CASSPTGSSEKLFF
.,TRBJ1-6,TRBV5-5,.,TGTGCCAGCAGCTCGGGGCCCCCCCTCCACTTT,CASSSGPPLHF
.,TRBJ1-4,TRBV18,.,TGTGCCAGCTCAGTCAGGGGCACCACAACTAATGAAAAACTGTTTTTT,CASSVRGTTTNEKLFF
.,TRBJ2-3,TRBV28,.,TGTGCCAGCAGAACCGCGTCTGATACGCAGTATTTT,CASRTASDTQYF
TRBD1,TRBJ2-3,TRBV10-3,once,TGTGCCACACAGACTTGGACAGGCCAAGCCCCAGATACGCAGTATTTT,CATQTWTGQAPDTQYF
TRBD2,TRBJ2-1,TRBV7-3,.,TGTGCCAGCAGCCCCAGAGCGGGAGGGCCTAATGAGCAGTTCTTC,CASSPRAGGPNEQFF
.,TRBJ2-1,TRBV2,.,TGTGCCAGCTTGGTCGATGAGCAGTTCTTC,CASLVDEQFF
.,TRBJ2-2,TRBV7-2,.,TGTGCCAGCAGCCGCGGACGGGTGACGGGGGAGCTGTTTTTT,CASSRGRVTGELFF
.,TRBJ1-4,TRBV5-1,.,TGCGCCAGCAGCTTGACACCAAATAATGAAAAACTGTTTTTT,CASSLTPNNEKLFF
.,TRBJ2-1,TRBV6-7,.,TGTGCCAGCAGTCTCAGTCTTAGAAATGAGCAGTTCTTC,CASSLSLRNEQFF
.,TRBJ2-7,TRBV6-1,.,TGTGCCCTACAGGACTACGAGCAGTACTTC,CALQDYEQYF
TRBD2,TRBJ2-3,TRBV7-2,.,TGTGCCAGCAGCTCTGGTAGCGGGGGATGGGATACGCAGTATTTT,CASSSGSGGWDTQYF
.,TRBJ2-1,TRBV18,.,TGTGCCAGCTCACCACCCCCTCTTCTCTCCTACAATGAGCAGTTCTTC,CASSPPPLLSYNEQFF
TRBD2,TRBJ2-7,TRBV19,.,TGTGCCAGTAGTATGACTAGCGGGACGGCCGAGCAGTACTTC,CASSMTSGTAEQYF
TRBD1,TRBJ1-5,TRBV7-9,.,TGTGCCAGCAGCTTATCCGACAGGGGGTATCAGCCCCAGCATTTT,CASSLSDRGYQPQHF
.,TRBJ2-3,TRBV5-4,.,TGTGCCAGCAGCTGGAAAGCCGGAGTGGGCACAGATACGCAGTATTTT,CASSWKAGVGTDTQYF
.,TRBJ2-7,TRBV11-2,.,TGTGCCAGCAGCTTCAGGACATCTTCCTACGAGCAGTACTTC,CASSFRTSSYEQYF
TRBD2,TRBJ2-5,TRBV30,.,TGTGCCTGGAGTGTCCAGGGAGGGCCCCGGGAGACCCAGTACTTC,CAWSVQGGPRETQYF
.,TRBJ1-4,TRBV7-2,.,TGTGCCAGCAGCTTAGGTGCTGCAACTAATGAAAAACTGTTTTTT,CASSLGAATNEKLFF
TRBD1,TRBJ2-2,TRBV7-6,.,TGTGCCAGCAGTCAGGGACAGGGGGGCACCGGGGAGCTGTTTTTT,CASSQGQGGTGELFF
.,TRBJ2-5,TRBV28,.,TGTGCCAGCAGTTTATCAGGGTGGGGACAAGAGACCCAGTACTTC,CASSLSGWGQETQYF
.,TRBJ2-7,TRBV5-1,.,TGCGCCAGTCAGGACATGTCCTCCTACGAGCAGTACTTC,CASQDMSSYEQYF
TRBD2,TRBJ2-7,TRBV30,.,TGTGCCTGGAGTTTTAGCGGGAGAAGCTCCTACGAGCAGTACTTC,CAWSFSGRSSYEQYF
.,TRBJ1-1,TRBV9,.,TGTGCCAGCAGCGTAGCCCCGAGCAACACTGAAGCTTTCTTT,CASSVAPSNTEAFF
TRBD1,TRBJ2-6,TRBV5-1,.,TGCGCCAGCAGCGTATCCGGGACAGGGACCCCTGGGGCCAACGTCCTGACTTTC,CASSVSGTGTPGANVLTF
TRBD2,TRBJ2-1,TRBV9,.,TGTGCCAGCAGCGTAGCGGGAGGGCCTCGGGATGAGCAGTTCTTC,CASSVAGGPRDEQFF
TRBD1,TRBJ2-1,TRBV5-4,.,TGTGCCAGCAGGAACATGCCGGGACAGGGTAATGAGCAGTTCTTC,CASRNMPGQGNEQFF
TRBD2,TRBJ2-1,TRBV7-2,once,TGTGCCAGCAGCCGTCCCGGGACTAGCGGGAGGGGGTCCTACAATGAGCAGTTCTTC,CASSRPGTSGRGSYNEQFF
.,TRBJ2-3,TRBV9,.,TGTGCCAGCAGTGTAGAAAGCACAGATACGCAGTATTTT,CASSVESTDTQYF
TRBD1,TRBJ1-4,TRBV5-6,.,TGTGCCAGCAGCGCGGACAGGGGGCGGTCTAATGAAAAACTGTTTTTT,CASSADRGRSNEKLFF